This T cell receptor (beta chain) was identified during a study of blood T cell repertoires in COVID-19. Only in-frame clones appear in the TCRdb table, and some are missing; sequencing was by immunoSEQ multiplex PCR. The table lists 150,000 to 180,000 clones, about 88% of them singletons. The CDR3 is 17 amino acids. Germline values: CDR1 SGHRS, CDR2 YFSETQ. The ends lost 3 bases at V and 2 bases at J; junction bases unmatched: 11. This TCR derives from a woman in her 70s with acute or convalescent COVID-19. The source material was peripheral blood. The rearrangement uses TRBV5-1 and TRBJ1-3, with 7 nucleotides matching TRBD1. The chain's CDR3 is CASSSTSYTGAGNTIYF. DNA for the CDR3: TGCGCCAGCAGCTCTACTTCATATACAGGGGCTGGAAACACCATATATTTT.